This T cell receptor beta chain was obtained from a study of tumor and adjacent non-tumor tissue in lung cancer. In regard to this clonotype: Compared with germline, one end of the junction differs, possibly owing to a read error.

This CDR3 has 15 residues. Germline values: CDR1 SQVTM, CDR2 ANQGSEA. The template was RNA from unsorted bulk tissue. The library came from three nested PCR rounds adapted from ARM-PCR protocols. TCRdb analysed the multiplex PCR reads with MiXCR anew, one entry per CDR3 protein. The sample has approximately 75,000 distinct CDR3 sequences, roughly 73% seen once. J is TRBJ2-5 and V is TRBV29-1; 8 bases line up with TRBD2. The origin of this receptor is a woman in her fifties or sixties with non-small cell lung cancer. The sequencing input was lung tumor tissue. The CDR3 protein is CCVEDPREGQETQYF. CDR3 nucleotide sequence: TGTTGCGTTGAAGATCCCCGGGAGGGCCAAGAGACCCAGTACTTC.